These T cell receptor beta chains were read from a single sample in a study of blood T cell repertoires in COVID-19. Generated by immunoSEQ multiplex PCR, the TCRdb table keeps only in-frame clones and is missing some. The sample yields approximately 210,000 clones, around 82% seen once. The sequenced sample was peripheral blood. These receptors were collected from a woman between 50 and 59 years old with acute or convalescent COVID-19. Both conserved end residues are part of each CDR3.

v_call	j_call	cdr3_aa
TRBV3-1/TRBV3-2	TRBJ1-5	CASSPRQGLQHF
TRBV5-1	TRBJ2-7	CASSSRPPGQGTYEQYF
TRBV5-1	TRBJ2-2	CASSTSGSGTGELFF
TRBV27	TRBJ2-1	CASSPGLAGGRNEQFF
TRBV6-6	TRBJ2-3	CASSRLPGLASTDTQYF
TRBV7-2	TRBJ2-7	CASSQSSVRQTYEQYF
TRBV28	TRBJ2-2	CASSLVGGIYPGELFF
TRBV29-1	TRBJ2-5	CSVGFTKETQYF
TRBV4-1	TRBJ2-5	CASSQDQRTTGETQYF
TRBV19	TRBJ2-1	CASSIDGTSSHYNEQFF
TRBV6-5	TRBJ2-3	CASRPGQGGTDTQYF
TRBV5-6	TRBJ1-2	CASSLGDRGPLYGYTF
TRBV4-2	TRBJ1-5	CASSLIRGQPQHF
TRBV7-8	TRBJ2-1	CASSFSSVPTYNEQFF
TRBV2	TRBJ2-5	CASSENSGLSRVTQETQYF
TRBV27	TRBJ1-4	CASSLSLSTNEKLFF
TRBV7-2	TRBJ2-5	CASSSTSGKVKTQYF
TRBV5-1	TRBJ2-7	CASSFSVPGQGSYEQYF
TRBV10-2	TRBJ2-3	CASSVGDKTDTQYF
TRBV6-1	TRBJ2-5	CASSEGRYQETQYF
TRBV27	TRBJ2-1	CASSRLVAYNEQFF
TRBV19	TRBJ1-4	CATEGRGEKLFF
TRBV4-2	TRBJ2-1	CASSRAGTSGLNEQFF
TRBV6-5	TRBJ1-1	CASRGRRENTEAFF
TRBV11-2	TRBJ1-6	CASSFLSGRDANSPLHF
TRBV30	TRBJ2-1	CAWSLLADEQFF